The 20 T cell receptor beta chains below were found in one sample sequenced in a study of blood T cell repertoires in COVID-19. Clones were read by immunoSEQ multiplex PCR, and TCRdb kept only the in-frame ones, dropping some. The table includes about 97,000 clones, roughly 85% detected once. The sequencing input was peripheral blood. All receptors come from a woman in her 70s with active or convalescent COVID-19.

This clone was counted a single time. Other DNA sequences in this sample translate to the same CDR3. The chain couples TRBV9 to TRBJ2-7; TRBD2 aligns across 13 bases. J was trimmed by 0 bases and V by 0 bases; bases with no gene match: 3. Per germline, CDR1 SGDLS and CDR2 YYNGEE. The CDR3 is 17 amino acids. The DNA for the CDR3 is TGTGCCAGCAGCGTAGGGACTAGCGGGAGAGGCTCCTACGAGCAGTACTTC. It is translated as CASSVGTSGRGSYEQYF.

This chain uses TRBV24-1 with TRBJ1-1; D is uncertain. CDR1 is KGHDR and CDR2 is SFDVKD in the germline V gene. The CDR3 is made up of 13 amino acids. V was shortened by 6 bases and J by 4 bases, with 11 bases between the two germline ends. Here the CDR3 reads CATSLGAGTEAFF. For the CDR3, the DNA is TGTGCCACCAGTCTTGGTGCGGGCACTGAAGCTTTCTTT.

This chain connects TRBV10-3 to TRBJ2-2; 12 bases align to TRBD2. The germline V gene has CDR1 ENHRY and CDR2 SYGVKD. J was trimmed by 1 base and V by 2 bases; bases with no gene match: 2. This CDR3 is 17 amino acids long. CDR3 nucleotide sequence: TGTGCCATCAGTGAGCAGGGACTAGCGGGGAACACCGGGGAGCTGTTTTTT. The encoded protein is CAISEQGLAGNTGELFF.

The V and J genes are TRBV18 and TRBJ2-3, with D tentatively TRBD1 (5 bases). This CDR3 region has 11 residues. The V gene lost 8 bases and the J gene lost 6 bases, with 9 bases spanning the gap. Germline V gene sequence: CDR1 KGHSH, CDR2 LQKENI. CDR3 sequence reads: CASGAQDTQYF. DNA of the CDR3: TGTGCCAGCGGGGCCCAGGATACGCAGTATTTT.

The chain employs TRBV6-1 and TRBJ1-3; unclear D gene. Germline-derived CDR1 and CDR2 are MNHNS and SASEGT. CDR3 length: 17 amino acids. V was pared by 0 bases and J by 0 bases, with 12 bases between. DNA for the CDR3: TGTGCCAGCAGTGAAGCGCGGCGGGTCTTCTCTGGAAACACCATATATTTT. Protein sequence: CASSEARRVFSGNTIYF.

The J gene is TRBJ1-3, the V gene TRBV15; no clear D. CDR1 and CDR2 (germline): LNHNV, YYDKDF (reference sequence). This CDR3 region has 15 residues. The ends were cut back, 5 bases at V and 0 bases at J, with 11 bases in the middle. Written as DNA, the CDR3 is TGTGCCACCAGCCCCCGGACTGCCTCTGGAAACACCATATATTTT. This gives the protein CATSPRTASGNTIYF.

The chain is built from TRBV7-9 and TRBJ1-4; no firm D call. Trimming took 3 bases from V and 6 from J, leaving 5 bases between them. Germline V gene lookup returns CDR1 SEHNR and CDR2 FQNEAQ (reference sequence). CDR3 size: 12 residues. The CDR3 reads CASSLSDEKLFF. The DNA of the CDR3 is TGTGCCAGCAGCTTGAGCGATGAAAAACTGTTTTTT.

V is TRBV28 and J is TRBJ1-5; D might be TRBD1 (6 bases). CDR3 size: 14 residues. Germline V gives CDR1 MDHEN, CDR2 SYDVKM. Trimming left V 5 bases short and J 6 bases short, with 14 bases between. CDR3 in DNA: TGTGCCAGCAGTGCGGACAGTGTAGGTCAGCCCCAGCATTTT. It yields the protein CASSADSVGQPQHF.

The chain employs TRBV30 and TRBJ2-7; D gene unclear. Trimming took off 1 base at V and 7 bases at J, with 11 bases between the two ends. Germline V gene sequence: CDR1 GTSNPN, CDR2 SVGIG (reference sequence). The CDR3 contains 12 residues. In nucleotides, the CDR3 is TGTGCCTGGAGTGGGTCGCGGCGGGAGCAGTACTTC. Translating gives CAWSGSRREQYF.

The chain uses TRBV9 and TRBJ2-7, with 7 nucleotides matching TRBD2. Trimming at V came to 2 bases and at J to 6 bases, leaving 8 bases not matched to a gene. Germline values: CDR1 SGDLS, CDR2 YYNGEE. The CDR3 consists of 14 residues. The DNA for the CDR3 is TGTGCCAGCAGCGTTCTGTCGGGAGGAAGCGAGCAGTACTTC. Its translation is CASSVLSGGSEQYF.

The CDR3 region has the DNA TGTGCCAGCTCACCACCAACTTACGAGCAGTACTTC. Its translation: CASSPPTYEQYF. The V gene is TRBV18, the J gene TRBJ2-7; D is ambiguous. Trimming cost V 0 bases and J 4 bases, with 4 bases left between them. The CDR3 loop spans 12 amino acids. CDR1 is KGHSH and CDR2 is LQKENI in the germline V gene.

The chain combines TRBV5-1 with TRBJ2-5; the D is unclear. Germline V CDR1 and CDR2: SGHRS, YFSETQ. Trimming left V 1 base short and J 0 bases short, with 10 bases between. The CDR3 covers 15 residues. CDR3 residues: CASSLQAPDQETQYF. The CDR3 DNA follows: TGCGCCAGCAGCTTGCAGGCTCCAGACCAAGAGACCCAGTACTTC.

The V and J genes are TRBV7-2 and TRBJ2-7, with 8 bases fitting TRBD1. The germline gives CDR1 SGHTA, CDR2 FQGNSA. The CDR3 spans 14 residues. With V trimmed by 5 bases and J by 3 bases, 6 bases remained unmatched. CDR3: CASSISGQVYEQYF. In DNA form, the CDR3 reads TGTGCCAGCAGCATCTCGGGACAGGTCTACGAGCAGTACTTC.

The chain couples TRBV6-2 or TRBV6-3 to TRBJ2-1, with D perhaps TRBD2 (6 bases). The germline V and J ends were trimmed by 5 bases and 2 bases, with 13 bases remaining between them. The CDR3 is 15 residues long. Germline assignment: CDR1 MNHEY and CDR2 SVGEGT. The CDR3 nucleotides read TGTGCCAGCAGTCGGGCGCTAGCGACCTACAATGAGCAGTTCTTC. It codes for CASSRALATYNEQFF.

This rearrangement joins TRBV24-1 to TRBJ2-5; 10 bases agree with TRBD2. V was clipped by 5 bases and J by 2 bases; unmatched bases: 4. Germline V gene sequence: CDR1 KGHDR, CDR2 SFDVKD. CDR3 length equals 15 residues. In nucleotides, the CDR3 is TGTGCCACCAGTGGGCTAGCGGGGGAGCAAGAGACCCAGTACTTC. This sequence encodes CATSGLAGEQETQYF.

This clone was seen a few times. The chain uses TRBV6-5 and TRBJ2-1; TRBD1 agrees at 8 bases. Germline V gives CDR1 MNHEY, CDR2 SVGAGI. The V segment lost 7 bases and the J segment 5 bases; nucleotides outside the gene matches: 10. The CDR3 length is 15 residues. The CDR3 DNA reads TGTGCCAGCACCCCCGGGACAGGATTCAACAATGAGCAGTTCTTC. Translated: CASTPGTGFNNEQFF.

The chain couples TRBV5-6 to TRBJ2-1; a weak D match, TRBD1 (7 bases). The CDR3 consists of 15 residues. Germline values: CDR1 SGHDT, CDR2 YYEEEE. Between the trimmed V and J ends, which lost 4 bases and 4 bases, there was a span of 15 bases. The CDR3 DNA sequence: TGTGCCAGCAGCCGGGAACAGGGGAGGTACAATGAGCAGTTCTTC. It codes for CASSREQGRYNEQFF.

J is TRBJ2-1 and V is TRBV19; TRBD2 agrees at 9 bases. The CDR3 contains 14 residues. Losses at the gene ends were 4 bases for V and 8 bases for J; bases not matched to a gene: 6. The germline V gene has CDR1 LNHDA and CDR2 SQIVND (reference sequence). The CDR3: CASSRVAGVDEQFF. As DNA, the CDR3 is TGTGCCAGTAGTAGAGTAGCGGGAGTCGATGAGCAGTTCTTC.

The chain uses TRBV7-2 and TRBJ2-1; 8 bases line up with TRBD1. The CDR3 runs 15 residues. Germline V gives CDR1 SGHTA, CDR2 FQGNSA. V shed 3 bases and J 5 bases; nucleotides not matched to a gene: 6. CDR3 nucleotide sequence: TGTGCCAGCAGCTTCGACGGGACAGGCAACAATGAGCAGTTCTTC. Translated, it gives CASSFDGTGNNEQFF.

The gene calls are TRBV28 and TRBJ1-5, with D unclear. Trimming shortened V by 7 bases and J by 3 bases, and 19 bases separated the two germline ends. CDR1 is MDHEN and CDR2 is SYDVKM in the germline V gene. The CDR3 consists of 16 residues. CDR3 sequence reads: CASINNPVFPNQPQHF. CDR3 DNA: TGTGCCAGCATCAACAACCCCGTTTTTCCCAATCAGCCCCAGCATTTT.